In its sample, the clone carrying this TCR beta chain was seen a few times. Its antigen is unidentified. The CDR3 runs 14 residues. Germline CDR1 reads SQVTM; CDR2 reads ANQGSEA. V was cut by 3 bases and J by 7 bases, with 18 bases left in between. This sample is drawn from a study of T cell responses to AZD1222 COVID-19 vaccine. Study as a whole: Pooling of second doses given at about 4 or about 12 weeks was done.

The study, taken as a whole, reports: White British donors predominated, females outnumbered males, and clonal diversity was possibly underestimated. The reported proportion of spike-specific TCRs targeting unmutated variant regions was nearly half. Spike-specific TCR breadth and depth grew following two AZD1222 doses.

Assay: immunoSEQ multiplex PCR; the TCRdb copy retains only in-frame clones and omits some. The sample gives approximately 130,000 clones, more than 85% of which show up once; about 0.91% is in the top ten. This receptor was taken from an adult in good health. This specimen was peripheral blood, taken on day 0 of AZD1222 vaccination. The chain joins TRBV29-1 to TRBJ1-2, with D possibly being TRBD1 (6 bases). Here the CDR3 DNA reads TGCAGCGTTGATGGTCAAGGCCAGGGGTTTGGCTACACCTTC. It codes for CSVDGQGQGFGYTF.